These 22 T cell receptor beta chains share one sample of origin, sequenced in a study of blood T cell repertoires in COVID-19 (TCRdb year 2020). Libraries were constructed by the immunoSEQ multiplex PCR assay. Entries here come from immuneACCESS through TCRdb and include only in-frame sequences with V and J called. Some clones fail to appear in such tables; in the studies checked, an unresolved V gene covers under half of the shortfall, and the cause of the remainder is unknown. The sample records 350,000 to 550,000 clones, roughly 89% of which are singletons. Roughly 4% of the sample belongs to the ten largest clones. Input material: peripheral blood. The receptors stem from a woman aged 30 to 39 with acute or convalescent COVID-19.

The V gene is TRBV27, the J gene TRBJ1-2, with 7 bases matching TRBD1. This CDR3 is built from 17 residues. After removal of 0 bases from V and 7 bases from J, the junction contained 14 bases not matched to a gene. Germline V gene data show CDR1 as MNHEY and CDR2 as SMNVEV (reference sequence). The CDR3 DNA reads TGTGCCAGCAGTTTATCCACAAGTACGAGGGGGCAGGCTGGCTACACCTTC. Translation: CASSLSTSTRGQAGYTF.

The chain couples TRBV24-1 to TRBJ2-3; D ambiguous. Trimming stripped 5 bases from V and 0 bases from J, with 14 bases between. This CDR3 has 16 residues. Germline loops: CDR1 KGHDR, CDR2 SFDVKD. The CDR3 is CATSADRVTSTDTQYF. DNA of the CDR3: TGTGCCACCAGTGCCGATCGAGTCACTAGCACAGATACGCAGTATTTT.

This chain connects TRBV15 to TRBJ1-3; weak D call: TRBD1 (5 bases). Germline CDR1 and CDR2: LNHNV and YYDKDF (reference sequence). The CDR3 extends over 14 amino acids. V lost 8 bases and J lost 1, with 12 bases in between. The CDR3 region has the DNA TGTGCCACCTCGGACAAGCGATCTGGAAACACCATATATTTT. Translating it yields CATSDKRSGNTIYF.

The V and J genes are TRBV7-9 and TRBJ2-4; maybe TRBD2 (5 bases). Trimming left V 1 base short and J 6 bases short, with 7 bases between. The germline gives CDR1 SEHNR, CDR2 FQNEAQ (reference sequence). The CDR3 consists of 13 residues. The CDR3 loop is CASSLGTGNIQYF. The CDR3 DNA reads as TGTGCCAGCAGCTTAGGGACTGGAAACATTCAGTACTTC.

To note about this clone: The identical CDR3 is also encoded by other nucleotide sequences in the sample. The V gene is TRBV9, the J gene TRBJ2-3; no clear D. The CDR3 has 14 amino acids. CDR1 and CDR2 (germline): SGDLS, YYNGEE. The V end lost 0 bases, the J end lost 0 bases, and 5 bases lay between the germline ends. The CDR3 here is CASSVALSTDTQYF. As DNA, the CDR3 is TGTGCCAGCAGCGTAGCTCTTAGCACAGATACGCAGTATTTT.

This clone was counted a single time. The V call is TRBV7-2, the J call TRBJ2-3, with D tentatively TRBD1 (6 bases). This CDR3 comprises 14 residues. V was trimmed by 5 bases and J by 4 bases, leaving 13 bases between them. The germline V gene encodes CDR1 SGHTA and CDR2 FQGNSA. CDR3 DNA: TGTGCCAGCAGCCGGACCACAGGGTCAGATACGCAGTATTTT. It specifies CASSRTTGSDTQYF.

This clone has a handful of counts. The chain recombines TRBV3-1 (or the pseudogene TRBV3-2) with TRBJ2-1; 11 bases agree with TRBD2. Trimming removed 5 bases from V and 10 bases from J; junction bases left unmatched: 10. Germline loops: CDR1 LGHDT, CDR2 YNNKEL (reference sequence). This CDR3 region has 15 residues. The CDR3 bases are TGTGCCAGCAGCTTTATAGCGGGGGGGCAGGGGGAGCAGTTCTTC. It encodes CASSFIAGGQGEQFF.

V and J are TRBV6-5 and TRBJ2-2, with 7 bases lining up with TRBD1. Per the germline V gene, CDR1 is MNHEY and CDR2 is SVGAGI. J was trimmed by 7 bases and V by 10 bases; bases with no gene match: 12. CDR3 size: 14 residues. The CDR3 here is CAMATGDLGGELFF. CDR3 nucleotides: TGTGCCATGGCCACAGGGGACCTCGGCGGGGAGCTGTTTTTT.

The chain links TRBV6-5 to TRBJ1-1; no firm D call. Germline V lookup: CDR1 MNHEY, CDR2 SVGAGI. With 5 bases removed from V and 1 base from J, the gap between germline ends came to 14 bases. The CDR3 spans 15 residues. The CDR3 region is CASSQSGASNTEAFF. The CDR3 bases are TGTGCCAGCAGTCAATCGGGAGCGTCGAACACTGAAGCTTTCTTT.

V is TRBV7-2 and J is TRBJ2-1; D possibly corresponds to TRBD2 (6 bases). The germline CDR1 and CDR2 sequences are SGHTA and FQGNSA. Trimming cost V 4 bases and J 6 bases, with 16 bases left between them. The CDR3 loop spans 15 amino acids. CDR3 nucleotides: TGTGCCAGCAGCTCAACCGGGACTGGATCCAATGAGCAGTTCTTC. Protein: CASSSTGTGSNEQFF.

V is TRBV5-1 and J is TRBJ2-3; 11 bases align to TRBD2. CDR3 length: 16 residues. The ends lost 4 bases at V and 5 bases at J; junction bases unmatched: 9. Germline loops: CDR1 SGHRS, CDR2 YFSETQ. CDR3 region: CASSPGSGGAGDTQYF. DNA of the CDR3: TGCGCCAGCAGCCCCGGTAGCGGGGGGGCGGGAGATACGCAGTATTTT.

This chain uses TRBV24-1 with TRBJ2-3; 8 bases align to TRBD1. The CDR3 extends over 15 amino acids. Germline-derived CDR1 and CDR2 are KGHDR and SFDVKD. Unmatched junction bases numbered 8, after V lost 9 bases and J lost 1 base. Here the CDR3 DNA reads TGTGCCACCCAAAGGACAGGGTCTGGCACAGATACGCAGTATTTT. Its protein is CATQRTGSGTDTQYF.

V gene TRBV7-3 combines with J gene TRBJ2-2; 10 bases are a match to TRBD2. Germline V gene data show CDR1 as SGHTA and CDR2 as FQGTGA. Trimming took 2 bases from V and 0 from J; bases not matched to a gene: 0. The CDR3 is made up of 16 amino acids. Written as DNA, the CDR3 is TGTGCCAGCAGCTTACTAGCGGGGGCGAACACCGGGGAGCTGTTTTTT. Translation gives CASSLLAGANTGELFF.

The V gene is TRBV30, the J gene TRBJ2-7; no clear D gene. The CDR3 has 12 residues. The V end lost 0 bases, the J end lost 3 bases, and 6 bases lay between the germline ends. Germline CDR1 is GTSNPN and CDR2 is SVGIG (reference sequence). The CDR3 coding sequence is TGTGCCTGGAGTGTAACAAGCTACGAGCAGTACTTC. Protein: CAWSVTSYEQYF.

There are a few counts of this clone. J is TRBJ2-7 and V is TRBV11-2, with 9 bases matching TRBD1. V shed 1 base and J 3 bases; nucleotides not matched to a gene: 4. Germline CDR1 is SGHAT and CDR2 is FQNNGV. This CDR3 is built from 15 residues. The CDR3 DNA sequence: TGTGCCAGCAGCTTAGGGGCGGGACAGGGCTACGAGCAGTACTTC. Translated, it gives CASSLGAGQGYEQYF.

This rearrangement joins TRBV19 to TRBJ1-5; unclear D gene. V was pared by 6 bases and J by 0 bases, with 12 bases between. Germline V gene lookup returns CDR1 LNHDA and CDR2 SQIVND (reference sequence). The CDR3 runs 15 residues. The CDR3 coding sequence is TGTGCCAGTAGCTCGGTAGGGAGTAGCAATCAGCCCCAGCATTTT. This codes for CASSSVGSSNQPQHF.

The gene calls are TRBV6-5 and TRBJ2-7, with 7 bases aligning to TRBD1. The CDR3 runs 12 residues. V lost 7 bases and J lost 5; bases outside the gene matches: 5. Germline V lookup: CDR1 MNHEY, CDR2 SVGAGI. The CDR3 reads CASISTGNEQYF. For the CDR3, the DNA is TGTGCCAGCATCTCGACAGGGAACGAGCAGTACTTC.

The chain couples TRBV28 to TRBJ2-1, with D maybe TRBD2 (6 bases). This CDR3 has 16 residues. V was shortened by 3 bases and J by 11 bases, with 23 bases between the two germline ends. CDR1 MDHEN and CDR2 SYDVKM come from the germline V gene. CDR3 protein: CASSFNPGTGSIQQFF. In nucleotides, the CDR3 is TGTGCCAGCAGTTTTAATCCCGGGACTGGCAGCATACAGCAGTTCTTC.

The table lists this clone with a count of one. The genes are TRBV5-1 and TRBJ1-2, with 10 nucleotides matching TRBD1. V gave up 5 bases and J gave up 8 bases; unmatched junction bases: 12. There are 15 residues in the CDR3. Germline values: CDR1 SGHRS, CDR2 YFSETQ. CDR3 nucleotides: TGCGCCAGCAGAATACATGGGACAGGGGAAGAAGGCTACACCTTC. Protein product: CASRIHGTGEEGYTF.

The chain combines TRBV5-1 with TRBJ1-1; D is ambiguous. Trimming took off 4 bases at V and 1 base at J, with 17 bases between the two ends. CDR1 and CDR2 from the germline V gene are SGHRS and YFSETQ. There are 16 residues in the CDR3. CDR3 loop: CASSLLGPGRNTEAFF. CDR3 in DNA: TGCGCCAGCAGCCTACTAGGGCCTGGGAGGAACACTGAAGCTTTCTTT.

The gene calls are TRBV29-1 and TRBJ2-7, with D possibly matching TRBD1 (5 bases). This CDR3 is 13 amino acids long. The V end was cut by 4 bases, the J end by 7 bases, with 17 bases between. Germline CDR1 reads SQVTM; CDR2 reads ANQGSEA. For the CDR3, the DNA is TGCAGCGTTGCTCTATTGGGATCAGGGGAGCAGTACTTC. It is translated as CSVALLGSGEQYF.

The genes are TRBV29-1 and TRBJ2-7; tentative D call: TRBD2 (5 bases). The CDR3 contains 12 residues. V was cut by 4 bases and J by 0 bases, with 7 bases left in between. Germline lookup yields CDR1 SQVTM and CDR2 ANQGSEA. The CDR3 DNA reads as TGCAGCGTTGGTGACTACTCCTACGAGCAGTACTTC. The encoded protein is CSVGDYSYEQYF.